This TCR beta chain was documented in a study of blood T cells in healthy people across ages. Germline V lookup: CDR1 LNHDA, CDR2 SQIVND (reference sequence). Deletions cut 0 bases from V and 0 bases from J, with 5 bases between. The CDR3 sequence is 14 residues long. A remark on this clonotype: Antigen: not known.

Next came a second PCR, run for about 6 to 11 cycles, which used a sample-barcoded 5' primer along with a J-beta primer mix. In TCRdb, the 5' RACE reads were re-called with MiXCR into one record per CDR3 protein. The sample holds about a million distinct CDR3 sequences, around two fifths seen once. The study, taken as a whole, reports: Relative to aged donors, long-lived donors carried more naive CD4+ cells and displayed higher diversity.

The receptor comes from a man between 18 and 35 years old in good health. The V and J genes are TRBV19 and TRBJ1-1; D not certain. The sequencing input was blood. CDR3 DNA: TGTGCCAGTAGTATAGATCGACTGAACACTGAAGCTTTCTTT. Protein sequence: CASSIDRLNTEAFF.